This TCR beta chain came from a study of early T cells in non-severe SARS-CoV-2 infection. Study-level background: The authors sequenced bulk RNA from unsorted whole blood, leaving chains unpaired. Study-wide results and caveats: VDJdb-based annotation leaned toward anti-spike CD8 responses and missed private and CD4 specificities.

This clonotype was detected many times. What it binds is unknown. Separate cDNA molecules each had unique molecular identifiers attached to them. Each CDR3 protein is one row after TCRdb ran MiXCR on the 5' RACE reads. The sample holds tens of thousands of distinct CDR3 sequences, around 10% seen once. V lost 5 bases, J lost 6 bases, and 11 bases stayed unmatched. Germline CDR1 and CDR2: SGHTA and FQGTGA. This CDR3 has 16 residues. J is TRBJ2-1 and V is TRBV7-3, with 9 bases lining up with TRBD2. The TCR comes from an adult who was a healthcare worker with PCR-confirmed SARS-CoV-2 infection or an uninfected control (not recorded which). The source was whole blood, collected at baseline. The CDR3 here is CASSLLSGGLPNEQFF. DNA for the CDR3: TGTGCCAGCAGCCTCCTTAGCGGGGGACTTCCCAATGAGCAGTTCTTC.